These T cell receptor beta chains were read from a single sample in a study of shared clonotypes between healthy human individuals. Profiling relied on immunoSEQ multiplex PCR, and the TCRdb table lists in-frame clones only, not all of them. Of a few million clones in the sample, more than 80% were seen once. The sample taken for sequencing was naive CD4+ T cells sorted from blood. The receptors originated from a man aged 18 to 29 in good health. CDR3s include the opening cysteine and the closing phenylalanine or tryptophan. D genes are given only for firm matches. Rows give clone size only sometimes, using once, few, many, or a class for an expanded clone.

J gene,CDR3 length,D gene,clone size,V gene,CDR3 DNA,CDR3 protein
TRBJ1-6,14,TRBD1,NA,TRBV6-5,TGTGCCAGCAGTCGGACAGGGTCAAACTCACCCCTCCACTTT,CASSRTGSNSPLHF
TRBJ2-1,14,NA,NA,TRBV19,TGTGCCAGTAGTATAGAGGGGGCGTACAATGAGCAGTTCTTC,CASSIEGAYNEQFF
TRBJ2-5,13,NA,NA,TRBV6-5,TGTGCCAGCAGGCGGACAGAAAAAGAGACCCAGTACTTC,CASRRTEKETQYF
TRBJ2-7,14,TRBD2,NA,TRBV6-6,TGTGCCAGCAGCCATAGCGGGAGCTCCTACGAGCAGTACTTC,CASSHSGSSYEQYF
TRBJ1-5,15,NA,NA,TRBV6-5,TGTGCCAGCAGCCTCCGACAGGCAAGCAATCAGCCCCAGCATTTT,CASSLRQASNQPQHF
TRBJ1-2,13,NA,NA,TRBV7-6,TGTGCCAGCAGCTTGCCCACGCAGAATGGCTACACCTTC,CASSLPTQNGYTF
TRBJ2-7,14,TRBD1,NA,TRBV2,TGTGCCAGCAGTGGGAGACAGGGGGCGTCCGAGCAGTACTTC,CASSGRQGASEQYF
TRBJ1-6,14,NA,few,TRBV7-9,TGTGCCAGCAGCTCCATCCCTAATAATTCACCCCTCCACTTT,CASSSIPNNSPLHF
TRBJ1-4,16,TRBD1,NA,TRBV5-1,TGCGCCAGCAGCTTGTACGGACAGGGAGGGAATGAAAAACTGTTTTTT,CASSLYGQGGNEKLFF
TRBJ1-2,15,TRBD1,NA,TRBV9,TGTGCCAGCAGCGCGACAGGGGGAAGGGACTATGGCTACACCTTC,CASSATGGRDYGYTF
TRBJ2-5,15,NA,NA,TRBV5-1,TGCGCCAGCAGCTTGAGCGCCTCTCGACAAGAGACCCAGTACTTC,CASSLSASRQETQYF
TRBJ2-2,17,TRBD2,once,TRBV7-2,TGTGCCAGCAGCTTAGGGCGGGAGCCTCTAAACACCGGGGAGCTGTTTTTT,CASSLGREPLNTGELFF
TRBJ1-5,14,NA,NA,TRBV19,TGTGCCACCAGGACCGTGTCGAGCAATCAGCCCCAGCATTTT,CATRTVSSNQPQHF
TRBJ2-7,13,TRBD1,NA,TRBV10-2,TGCGCCAGCAGTGGACAGGGCGGCAACGAGCAGTACTTC,CASSGQGGNEQYF
TRBJ2-1,16,TRBD2,once,TRBV9,TGTGCCAGCAGCGTAGTCCTAGCGGGAGTTAATAATGAGCAGTTCTTC,CASSVVLAGVNNEQFF
TRBJ2-7,13,NA,NA,TRBV5-1,TGCGCCAGCAGCCTTAGGACCTCCTACGAGCAGTACTTC,CASSLRTSYEQYF
TRBJ1-1,14,TRBD1,NA,TRBV19,TGTGCCAGTAGTCACAGGGGTAATAACACTGAAGCTTTCTTT,CASSHRGNNTEAFF
TRBJ1-1,14,NA,NA,TRBV6-1,TGTGCCAGCAGTGAAGGGGAAGGGGTTACTGAAGCTTTCTTT,CASSEGEGVTEAFF
TRBJ1-1,14,NA,NA,TRBV5-6,TGTGCCAGCAGCAGACAGGTCGGGGGCACTGAAGCTTTCTTT,CASSRQVGGTEAFF
TRBJ1-5,13,TRBD1,NA,TRBV6-6,TGTGCCAGCAGCCTGGAGGGGGCTCAGCCCCAGCATTTT,CASSLEGAQPQHF
TRBJ2-7,14,NA,NA,TRBV19,TGTGCCAGTAGTATTCCAGGGGTTACCTACGAGCAGTACTTC,CASSIPGVTYEQYF
TRBJ2-7,15,TRBD1,NA,TRBV27,TGTGCCAGCAGTCCGACAGGGGAGAGCTCCTACGAGCAGTACTTC,CASSPTGESSYEQYF
TRBJ1-2,14,NA,NA,TRBV5-4,TGTGCCAGCAGTTCCACACAGTCAAACTATGGCTACACCTTC,CASSSTQSNYGYTF
TRBJ1-6,18,NA,NA,TRBV7-2,TGTGCCAGCAGCGTTTCAGGGGTCCCCCGAGCCTATAATTCACCCCTCCACTTT,CASSVSGVPRAYNSPLHF
TRBJ2-7,16,NA,NA,TRBV5-1,TGCGCCAGCAGTTTCCTAGGGGGAGCGGCGGTCTACGAGCAGTACTTC,CASSFLGGAAVYEQYF
TRBJ1-3,14,NA,NA,TRBV7-6,TGTGCCAGCAGCGGACAGAGCTCTGGAAACACCATATATTTT,CASSGQSSGNTIYF
TRBJ2-2,17,NA,NA,TRBV25-1,TGTGCCAGCAGTGAGCGGAAGGGCCCGTGGGCCACCGGGGAGCTGTTTTTT,CASSERKGPWATGELFF
TRBJ2-7,15,TRBD2,once,TRBV5-1,TGCGCCAGCAGCTCACTAGCGGGAGGCCCAGGGGAGCAGTACTTC,CASSSLAGGPGEQYF
TRBJ2-7,13,NA,NA,TRBV6-6,TGTGCCAGCAGTTCGGGACTGCCGTCCGAGCAGTACTTC,CASSSGLPSEQYF
TRBJ2-5,15,TRBD2,NA,TRBV7-9,TGTGCCAGCAGCTTAGAACTAGCGGGAGGAGAGACCCAGTACTTC,CASSLELAGGETQYF
TRBJ1-4,23,TRBD1,few,TRBV28,TGTGCCAGCAGTTTACGGGAATACAAATCGGGACAGGGTTGGGTTAGAACTAATGAAAAACTGTTTTTT,CASSLREYKSGQGWVRTNEKLFF
TRBJ2-7,12,NA,NA,TRBV5-1,TGCGCCAGCAGCTTGGGGGGACGCGAGCAGTACTTC,CASSLGGREQYF
TRBJ1-2,10,NA,few,TRBV20-1,TGCAGCCTGGCGGACTATGGCTACACCTTC,CSLADYGYTF
TRBJ2-7,11,NA,once,TRBV30,TGTGCCTGGAGCCAGGGCTACGAGCAGTACTTC,CAWSQGYEQYF
TRBJ2-3,15,NA,NA,TRBV30,TGTGCCTGGAGTGTAGGCGGTGGGCCGACAGATACGCAGTATTTT,CAWSVGGGPTDTQYF
TRBJ1-2,14,TRBD1,NA,TRBV5-1,TGCGCCAGCAGCCCGACAGGGGGCGGGTATGGCTACACCTTC,CASSPTGGGYGYTF
TRBJ2-7,13,NA,NA,TRBV6-6,TGTGCCAGCCACCGGGACCCCCAGTACGAGCAGTACTTC,CASHRDPQYEQYF